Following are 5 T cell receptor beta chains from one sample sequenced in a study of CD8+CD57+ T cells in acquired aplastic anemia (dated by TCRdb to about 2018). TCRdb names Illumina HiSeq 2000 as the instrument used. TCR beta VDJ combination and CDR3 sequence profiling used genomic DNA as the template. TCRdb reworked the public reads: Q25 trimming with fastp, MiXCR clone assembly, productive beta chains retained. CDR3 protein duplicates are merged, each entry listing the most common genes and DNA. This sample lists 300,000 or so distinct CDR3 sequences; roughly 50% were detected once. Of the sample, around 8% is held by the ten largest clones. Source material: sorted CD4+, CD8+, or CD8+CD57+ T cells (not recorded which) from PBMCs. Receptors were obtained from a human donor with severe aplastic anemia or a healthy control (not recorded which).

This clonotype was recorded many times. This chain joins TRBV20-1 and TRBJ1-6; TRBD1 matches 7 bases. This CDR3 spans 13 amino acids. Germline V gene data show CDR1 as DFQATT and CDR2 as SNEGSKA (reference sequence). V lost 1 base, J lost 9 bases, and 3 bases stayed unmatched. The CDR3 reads CSARGQGGSPLHF. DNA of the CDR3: TGCAGTGCTAGAGGACAGGGAGGTTCACCCCTCCACTTT.

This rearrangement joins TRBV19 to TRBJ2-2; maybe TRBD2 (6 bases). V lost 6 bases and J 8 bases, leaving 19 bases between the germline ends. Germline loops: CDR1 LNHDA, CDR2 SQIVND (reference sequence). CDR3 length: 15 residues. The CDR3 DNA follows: TGTGCCAGTAGCCGGGACTGGGGCGAACCGGGGGAGCTGTTTTTT. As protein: CASSRDWGEPGELFF.

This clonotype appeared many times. In nucleotides, the CDR3 is TGTGCCAGTAGCCAACAAGTGTTAGATGAAAAACTGTTTTTT. This codes for CASSQQVLDEKLFF. This chain connects TRBV19 to TRBJ1-4; the D is unclear. The germline V gene encodes CDR1 LNHDA and CDR2 SQIVND (reference sequence). CDR3 length equals 14 residues. Trimming shortened V by 6 bases and J by 6 bases, and 14 bases separated the two germline ends.

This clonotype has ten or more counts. As DNA, the CDR3 is TGCAGTGGGGAGCTGGGTGGGACCCAGTACTTC. It yields the protein CSGELGGTQYF. The chain carries TRBV20-1 and TRBJ2-5, with a tentative D call TRBD2 (5 bases). V was shortened by 7 bases and J by 7 bases, with 13 bases between the two germline ends. CDR1 and CDR2 (germline): DFQATT, SNEGSKA (reference sequence). The length of the CDR3 is 11 residues.

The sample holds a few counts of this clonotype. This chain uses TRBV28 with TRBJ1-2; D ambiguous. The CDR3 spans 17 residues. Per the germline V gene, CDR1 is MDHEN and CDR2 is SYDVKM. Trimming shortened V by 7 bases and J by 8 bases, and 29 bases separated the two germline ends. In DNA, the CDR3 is TGTGCCAGCACCCATTCGATCTCGGCGGCGCGACTATCGGGCTACACCTTC. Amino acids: CASTHSISAARLSGYTF.